This T cell receptor beta chain was recovered during a study of CD8 T cells in ankylosing spondylitis. TCRdb re-derived calls from the 5' RACE reads in MiXCR, one entry per CDR3 protein. The sample includes 190,000 or so distinct CDR3 sequences, about 13% of them seen just once. To note about this clonotype: As yet, its antigen is unknown.

Broader study findings: Several highly homologous variants formed a TCR beta motif that appeared characteristic of ankylosing spondylitis blood.

Germline CDR1 is DFQATT and CDR2 is SNEGSKA (reference sequence). This CDR3 is 15 amino acids long. The junction had 4 bases not matched to a gene; V was cut back by 0 bases and J by 0 bases. The receptor comes from a male donor with ankylosing spondylitis or in good health (not recorded which). The genes are TRBV20-1 and TRBJ2-7, with 8 positions matching TRBD1. Sequenced: blood, either unsorted or a sorted T cell fraction (not recorded which). CDR3 region: CSARDWQGASYEQYF. CDR3 nucleotide sequence: TGCAGTGCTAGAGATTGGCAGGGGGCCTCCTACGAGCAGTACTTC.